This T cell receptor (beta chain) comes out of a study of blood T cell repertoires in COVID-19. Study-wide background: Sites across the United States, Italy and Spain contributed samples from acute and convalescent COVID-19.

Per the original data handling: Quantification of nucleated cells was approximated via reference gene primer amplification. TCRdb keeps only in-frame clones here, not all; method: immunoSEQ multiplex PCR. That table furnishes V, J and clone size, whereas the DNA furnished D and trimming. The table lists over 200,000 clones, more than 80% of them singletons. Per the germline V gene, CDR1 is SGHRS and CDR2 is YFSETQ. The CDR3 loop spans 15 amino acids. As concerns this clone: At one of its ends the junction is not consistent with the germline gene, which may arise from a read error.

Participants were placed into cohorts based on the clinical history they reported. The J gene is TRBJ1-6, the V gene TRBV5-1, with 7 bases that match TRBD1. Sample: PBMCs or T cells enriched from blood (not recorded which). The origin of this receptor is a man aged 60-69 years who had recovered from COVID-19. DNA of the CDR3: TGCGCCAGCAGCCTCACGACAGGGTATAATTCACCCCTCTACTTT. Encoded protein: CASSLTTGYNSPLYF.